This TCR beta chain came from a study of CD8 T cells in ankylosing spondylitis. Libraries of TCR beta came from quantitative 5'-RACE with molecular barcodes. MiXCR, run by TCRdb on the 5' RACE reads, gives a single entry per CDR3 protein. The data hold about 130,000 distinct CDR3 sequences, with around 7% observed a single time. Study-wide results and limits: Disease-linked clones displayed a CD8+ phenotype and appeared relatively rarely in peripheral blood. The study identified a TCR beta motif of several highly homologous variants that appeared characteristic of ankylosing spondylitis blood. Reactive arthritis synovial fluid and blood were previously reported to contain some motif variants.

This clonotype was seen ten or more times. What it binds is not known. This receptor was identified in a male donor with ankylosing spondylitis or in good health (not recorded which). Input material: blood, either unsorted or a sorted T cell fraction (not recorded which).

CDR3 in amino acids: CASSAVRGNYGYTF. In DNA, the CDR3 is TGCGCCAGCAGCGCAGTCAGGGGTAACTATGGCTACACCTTC. This chain links TRBV5-1 with TRBJ1-2, with D possibly being TRBD1 (6 bases). There are 14 residues in the CDR3. Germline lookup yields CDR1 SGHRS and CDR2 YFSETQ. Between the trimmed V and J ends, which lost 4 bases and 1 base, there was a span of 11 bases.